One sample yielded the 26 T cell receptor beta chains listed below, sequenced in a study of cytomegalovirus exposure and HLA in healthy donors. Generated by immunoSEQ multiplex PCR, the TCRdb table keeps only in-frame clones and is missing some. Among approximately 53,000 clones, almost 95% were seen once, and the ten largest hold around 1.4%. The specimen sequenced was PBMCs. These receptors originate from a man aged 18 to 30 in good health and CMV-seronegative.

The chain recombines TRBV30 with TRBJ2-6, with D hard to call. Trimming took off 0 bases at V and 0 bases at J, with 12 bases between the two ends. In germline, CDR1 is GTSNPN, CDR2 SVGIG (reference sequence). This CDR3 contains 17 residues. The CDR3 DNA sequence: TGTGCCTGGAGTGTCGGCAGGCCCAACTCTGGGGCCAACGTCCTGACTTTC. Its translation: CAWSVGRPNSGANVLTF.

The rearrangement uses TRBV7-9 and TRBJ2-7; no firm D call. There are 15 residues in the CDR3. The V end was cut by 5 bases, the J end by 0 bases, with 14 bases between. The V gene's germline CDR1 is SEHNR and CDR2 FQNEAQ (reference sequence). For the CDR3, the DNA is TGTGCCAGCAGCCCCTCCGATGAGTTCTCCTACGAGCAGTACTTC. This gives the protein CASSPSDEFSYEQYF. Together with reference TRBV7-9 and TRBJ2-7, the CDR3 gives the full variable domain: DTGVSQNPRHKITKRGQNVTFRCDPISEHNRLYWYRQTLGQGPEFLTYFQNEAQLEKSRLLSDRFSAERPKGSFSTLEIQRTEQGDSAMYLCASSPSDEFSYEQYFGPGTRLTVT.

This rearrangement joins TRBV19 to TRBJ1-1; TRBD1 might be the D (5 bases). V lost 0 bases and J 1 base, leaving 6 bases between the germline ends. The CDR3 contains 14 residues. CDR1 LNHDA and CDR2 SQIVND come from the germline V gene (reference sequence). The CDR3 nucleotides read TGTGCCAGTAGTATAGATACAGGGAACACTGAAGCTTTCTTT. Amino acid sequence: CASSIDTGNTEAFF.

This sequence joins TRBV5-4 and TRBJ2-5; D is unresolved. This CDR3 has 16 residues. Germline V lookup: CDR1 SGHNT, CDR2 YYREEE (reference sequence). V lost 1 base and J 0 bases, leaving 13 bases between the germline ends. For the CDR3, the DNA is TGTGCCAGCAGCTTGAGTGTAGTAGACTACCAAGAGACCCAGTACTTC. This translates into CASSLSVVDYQETQYF.

CDR3 nucleotide sequence: TGTGCCAGCAGCGTCGCAGTGAACACCGGGGAGCTGTTTTTT. Its protein is CASSVAVNTGELFF. The chain is built from TRBV7-6 and TRBJ2-2; unclear D gene. CDR1 SGHVS and CDR2 FNYEAQ come from the germline V gene. The CDR3 extends over 14 amino acids. V was cut by 5 bases and J by 1 base, with 8 bases left in between.

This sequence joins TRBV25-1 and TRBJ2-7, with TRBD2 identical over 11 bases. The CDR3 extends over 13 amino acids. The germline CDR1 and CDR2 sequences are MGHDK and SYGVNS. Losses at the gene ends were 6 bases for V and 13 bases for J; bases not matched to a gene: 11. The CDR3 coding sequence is TGTGCCAGCAGCCCACTAGCGGGAGAGGGGGGTTACTTC. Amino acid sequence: CASSPLAGEGGYF.

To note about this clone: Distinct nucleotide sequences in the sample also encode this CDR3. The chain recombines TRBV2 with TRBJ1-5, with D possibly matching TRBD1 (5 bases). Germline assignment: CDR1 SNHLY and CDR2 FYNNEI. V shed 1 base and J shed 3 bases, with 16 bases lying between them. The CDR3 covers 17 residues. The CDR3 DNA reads TGTGCCAGCAGTGAAGGGTGGTGGGCAGGGAACAATCAGCCCCAGCATTTT. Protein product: CASSEGWWAGNNQPQHF.

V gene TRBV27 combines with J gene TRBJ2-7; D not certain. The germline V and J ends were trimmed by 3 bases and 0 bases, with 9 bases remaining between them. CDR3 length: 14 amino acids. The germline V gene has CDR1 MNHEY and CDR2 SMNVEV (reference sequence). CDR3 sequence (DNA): TGTGCCAGCAGTTTTTCGGGTAACTCCTACGAGCAGTACTTC. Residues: CASSFSGNSYEQYF.

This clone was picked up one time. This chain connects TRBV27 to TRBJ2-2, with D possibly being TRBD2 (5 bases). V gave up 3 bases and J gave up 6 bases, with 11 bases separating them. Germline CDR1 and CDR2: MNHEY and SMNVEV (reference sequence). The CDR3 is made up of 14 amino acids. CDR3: CASSFLADSGELFF. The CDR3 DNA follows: TGTGCCAGCAGTTTTCTAGCAGACTCCGGGGAGCTGTTTTTT.

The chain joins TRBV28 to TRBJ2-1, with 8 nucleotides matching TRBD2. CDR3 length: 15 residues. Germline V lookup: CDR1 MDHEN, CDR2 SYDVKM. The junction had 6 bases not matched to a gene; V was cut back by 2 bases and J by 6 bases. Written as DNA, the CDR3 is TGTGCCAGCAGTTTAGGGCTAGCGGGTTTCAATGAGCAGTTCTTC. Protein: CASSLGLAGFNEQFF.

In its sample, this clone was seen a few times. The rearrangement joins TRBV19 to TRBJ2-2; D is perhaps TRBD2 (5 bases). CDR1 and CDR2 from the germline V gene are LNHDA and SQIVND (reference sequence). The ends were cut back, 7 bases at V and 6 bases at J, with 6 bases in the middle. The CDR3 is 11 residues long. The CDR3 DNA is TGTGCCAGTAAGAGGGCCGGGGAGCTGTTTTTT. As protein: CASKRAGELFF.

The CDR3 here is CASSPGWVLRSGANVLTF. CDR3 DNA sequence: TGTGCCAGTAGCCCAGGCTGGGTTCTACGGTCTGGGGCCAACGTCCTGACTTTC. The chain is built from TRBV19 and TRBJ2-6; unclear D gene. The CDR3 is made up of 18 amino acids. V dropped 6 bases and J dropped 1 base, with 19 bases sitting between them. Germline CDR1 LNHDA, CDR2 SQIVND (reference sequence).

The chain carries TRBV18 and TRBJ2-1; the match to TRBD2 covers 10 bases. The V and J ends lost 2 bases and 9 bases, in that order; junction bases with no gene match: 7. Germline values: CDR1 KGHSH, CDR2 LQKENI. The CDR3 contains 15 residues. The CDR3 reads CASSPKREGPVEQFF. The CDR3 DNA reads TGTGCCAGCTCACCAAAGCGGGAGGGCCCGGTTGAGCAGTTCTTC.

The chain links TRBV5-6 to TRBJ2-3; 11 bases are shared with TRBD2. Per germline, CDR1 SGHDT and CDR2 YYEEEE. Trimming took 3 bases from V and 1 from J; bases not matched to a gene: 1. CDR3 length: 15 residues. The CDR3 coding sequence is TGTGCCAGCAGCTCGGGACTAGCGGGCACAGATACGCAGTATTTT. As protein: CASSSGLAGTDTQYF.

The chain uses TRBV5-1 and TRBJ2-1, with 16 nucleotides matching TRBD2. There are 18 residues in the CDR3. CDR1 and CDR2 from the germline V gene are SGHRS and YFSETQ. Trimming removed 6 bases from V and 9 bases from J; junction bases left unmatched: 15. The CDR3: CASTTGTSGRASWREQFF. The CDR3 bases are TGCGCCAGCACGACGGGGACTAGCGGGAGGGCCAGTTGGCGTGAGCAGTTCTTC.

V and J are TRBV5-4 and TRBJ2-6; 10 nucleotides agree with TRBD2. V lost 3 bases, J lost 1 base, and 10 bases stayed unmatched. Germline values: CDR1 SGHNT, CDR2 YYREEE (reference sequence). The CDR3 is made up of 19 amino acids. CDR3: CASSSRTSGDLSGANVLTF. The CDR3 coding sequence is TGTGCCAGCAGCTCAAGGACTAGCGGCGACCTTTCTGGGGCCAACGTCCTGACTTTC.

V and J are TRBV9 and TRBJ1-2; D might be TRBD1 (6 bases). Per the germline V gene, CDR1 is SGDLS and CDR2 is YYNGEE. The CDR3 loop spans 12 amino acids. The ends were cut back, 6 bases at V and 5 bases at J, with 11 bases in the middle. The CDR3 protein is CASKGGLYGYTF. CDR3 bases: TGTGCCAGCAAGGGGGGGCTATATGGCTACACCTTC.

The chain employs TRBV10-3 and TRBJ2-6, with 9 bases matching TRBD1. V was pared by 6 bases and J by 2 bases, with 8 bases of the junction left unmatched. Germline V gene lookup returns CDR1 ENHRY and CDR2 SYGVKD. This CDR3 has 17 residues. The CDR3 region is CAIRTTGGTPGANVLTF. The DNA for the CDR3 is TGTGCCATCAGAACTACAGGGGGCACTCCTGGGGCCAACGTCCTGACTTTC.

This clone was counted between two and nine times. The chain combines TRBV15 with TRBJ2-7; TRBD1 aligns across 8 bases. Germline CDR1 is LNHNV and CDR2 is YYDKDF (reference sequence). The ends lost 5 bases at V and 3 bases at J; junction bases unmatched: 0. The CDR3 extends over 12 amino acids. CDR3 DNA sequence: TGTGCCACCAGCGGACAGGGCTACGAGCAGTACTTC. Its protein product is CATSGQGYEQYF.

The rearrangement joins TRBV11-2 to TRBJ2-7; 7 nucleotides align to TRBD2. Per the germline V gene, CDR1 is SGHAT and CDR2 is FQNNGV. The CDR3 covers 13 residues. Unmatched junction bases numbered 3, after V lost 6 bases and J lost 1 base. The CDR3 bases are TGTGCCAGCAGACCTAGCGGATCCTACGAGCAGTACTTC. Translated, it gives CASRPSGSYEQYF.

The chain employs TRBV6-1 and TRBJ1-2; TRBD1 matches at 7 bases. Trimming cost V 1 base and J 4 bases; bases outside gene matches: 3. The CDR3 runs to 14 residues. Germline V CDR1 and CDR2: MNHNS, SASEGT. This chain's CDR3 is CASSEEGTVYGYTF. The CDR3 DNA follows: TGTGCCAGCAGTGAAGAGGGGACAGTCTATGGCTACACCTTC.

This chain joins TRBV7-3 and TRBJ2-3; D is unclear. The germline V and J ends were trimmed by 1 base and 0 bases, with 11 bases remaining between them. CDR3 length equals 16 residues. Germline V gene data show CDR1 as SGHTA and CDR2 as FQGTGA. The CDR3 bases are TGTGCCAGCAGCTTAATTCGCGTCCCTAGCACAGATACGCAGTATTTT. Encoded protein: CASSLIRVPSTDTQYF.

CDR3 loop: CASRSQGTGELFF. The CDR3 coding sequence is TGTGCCAGCAGATCACAGGGCACCGGGGAGCTGTTTTTT. The chain carries TRBV2 and TRBJ2-2, with a tentative D call TRBD1 (6 bases). Trimming removed 6 bases at V and 4 bases at J, with 9 bases between. Germline-derived CDR1 and CDR2 are SNHLY and FYNNEI. This CDR3 has 13 amino acids.

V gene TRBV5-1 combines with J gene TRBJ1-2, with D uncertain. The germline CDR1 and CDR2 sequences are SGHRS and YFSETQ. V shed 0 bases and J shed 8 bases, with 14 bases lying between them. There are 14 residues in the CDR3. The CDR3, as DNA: TGCGCCAGCAGCTTGGTTGGGTCAGGAAGCGGCTACACCTTC. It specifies CASSLVGSGSGYTF.

The CDR3 DNA is TGCAGCGTCCCCGGGGGTAGCGGGAGATCAGACATTCAGTACTTC. Its translation is CSVPGGSGRSDIQYF. V gene TRBV29-1 combines with J gene TRBJ2-4, with TRBD2 matching over 9 bases. Unmatched junction bases numbered 14, after V lost 6 bases and J lost 8 bases. Germline CDR1 reads SQVTM; CDR2 reads ANQGSEA. The CDR3 extends over 15 amino acids.

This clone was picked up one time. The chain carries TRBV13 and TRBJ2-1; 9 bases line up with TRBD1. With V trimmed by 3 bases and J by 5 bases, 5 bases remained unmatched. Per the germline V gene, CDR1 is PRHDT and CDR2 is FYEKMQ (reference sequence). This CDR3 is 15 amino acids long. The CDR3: CASSFPGQGNNEQFF. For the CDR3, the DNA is TGTGCCAGCAGCTTCCCGGGACAGGGTAACAATGAGCAGTTCTTC.